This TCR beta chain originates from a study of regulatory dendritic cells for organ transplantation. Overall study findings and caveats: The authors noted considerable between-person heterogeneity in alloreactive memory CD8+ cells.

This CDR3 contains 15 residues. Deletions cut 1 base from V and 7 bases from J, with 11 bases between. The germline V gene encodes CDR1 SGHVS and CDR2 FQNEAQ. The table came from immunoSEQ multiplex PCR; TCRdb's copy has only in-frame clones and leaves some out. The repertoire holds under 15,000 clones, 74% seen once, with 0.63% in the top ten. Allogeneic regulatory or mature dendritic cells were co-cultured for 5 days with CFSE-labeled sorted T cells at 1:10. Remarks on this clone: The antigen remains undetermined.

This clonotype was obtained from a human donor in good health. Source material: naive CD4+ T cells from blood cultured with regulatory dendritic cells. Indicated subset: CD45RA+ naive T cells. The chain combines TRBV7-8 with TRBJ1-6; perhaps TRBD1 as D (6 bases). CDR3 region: CASSLVTGINSPLHF. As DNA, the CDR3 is TGTGCCAGCAGCTTAGTTACAGGGATCAATTCACCCCTCCACTTT.